Following are 32 T cell receptor beta chains from one sample sequenced in a study of T cell responses to AZD1222 COVID-19 vaccine. TCRdb's copy holds only in-frame clones and misses some; the assay was immunoSEQ multiplex PCR. This table holds about 140,000 clones, more than 80% found once. Specimen: peripheral blood, collected 28 days after the second dose of the MenACWY control vaccine. These receptor sequences come from an adult who received the MenACWY meningococcal vaccine as a control.

This chain joins TRBV2 and TRBJ2-6; maybe TRBD2 (6 bases). With 6 bases removed from V and 4 bases from J, the gap between germline ends came to 16 bases. CDR1 and CDR2 (germline): SNHLY, FYNNEI. The CDR3 runs 16 residues. The CDR3 bases are TGTGCCAGCAGCCCTGGGGCGGGGCGAGGGGCCAACGTCCTGACTTTC. It codes for CASSPGAGRGANVLTF.

The chain has TRBV30 and TRBJ1-6, with D possibly matching TRBD1 (6 bases). V was pared by 0 bases and J by 0 bases, with 15 bases between. Germline CDR1 and CDR2: GTSNPN and SVGIG (reference sequence). CDR3 length: 18 residues. The CDR3 nucleotides are TGTGCCTGGAGTGTTGGTGACAGGACTAGCTCCTATAATTCACCCCTCCACTTT. It specifies CAWSVGDRTSSYNSPLHF.

CDR3 sequence (DNA): TGTGCCAGCAGCCAGGGGACCCCGAGTCTTAATGAAAAACTGTTTTTT. This codes for CASSQGTPSLNEKLFF. The chain recombines TRBV3-1 (or the pseudogene TRBV3-2) with TRBJ1-4; a weak D match, TRBD1 (5 bases). The germline V gene has CDR1 LGHDT and CDR2 YNNKEL (reference sequence). This CDR3 has 16 amino acids. V lost 3 bases and J lost 4, with 15 bases in between.

This chain connects TRBV28 to TRBJ2-1; D perhaps matches TRBD2 (5 bases). The CDR3 is 14 residues long. The V gene lost 6 bases and the J gene lost 5 bases, with 14 bases spanning the gap. Germline V lookup: CDR1 MDHEN, CDR2 SYDVKM. CDR3: CASRLGSGDNEQFF. Written as DNA, the CDR3 is TGTGCCAGCAGACTAGGCTCTGGCGACAATGAGCAGTTCTTC.

The chain employs TRBV13 and TRBJ2-3; the D gene could be TRBD1 or TRBD2 (7 bases each). Trimming stripped 2 bases from V and 6 bases from J, with 24 bases between. CDR3 length: 18 amino acids. Germline lookup yields CDR1 PRHDT and CDR2 FYEKMQ (reference sequence). In DNA, the CDR3 is TGTGCCAGCAGCTTACAGGGGGGAGGGCTCGAGTTCCGTGATACGCAGTATTTT. Amino acid sequence: CASSLQGGGLEFRDTQYF.

This chain links TRBV28 with TRBJ2-2; TRBD1 matches 7 bases. Germline loops: CDR1 MDHEN, CDR2 SYDVKM. Germline trimming cut 7 bases from V and 0 bases from J; bases unmatched to any gene: 8. The CDR3 loop spans 16 amino acids. Here the CDR3 DNA reads TGTGCCAGCACCCAGGGGGTGAATCCGAACACCGGGGAGCTGTTTTTT. Translated: CASTQGVNPNTGELFF.

V usage is TRBV18 and J usage is TRBJ2-6; TRBD1 matches 7 bases. Germline trimming cut 4 bases from V and 0 bases from J; bases unmatched to any gene: 3. The CDR3 spans 16 residues. The V gene's germline CDR1 is KGHSH and CDR2 LQKENI. The CDR3 protein is CASSRDSNSGANVLTF. CDR3 DNA sequence: TGTGCCAGCTCACGGGACAGTAACTCTGGGGCCAACGTCCTGACTTTC.

This clone was recorded only once. The J gene is TRBJ1-1, the V gene TRBV7-2; D is uncertain. Germline assignment: CDR1 SGHTA and CDR2 FQGNSA. CDR3 length: 14 residues. Trimming stripped 2 bases from V and 0 bases from J, with 7 bases between. The CDR3 sequence is CASSLFPVNTEAFF. The CDR3 region has the DNA TGTGCCAGCAGCTTATTCCCTGTGAACACTGAAGCTTTCTTT.

The chain has TRBV7-6 and TRBJ2-1; TRBD2 aligns across 7 bases. V lost 0 bases and J lost 4; bases outside the gene matches: 6. The CDR3 runs to 16 residues. Germline assignment: CDR1 SGHVS and CDR2 FNYEAQ. In DNA form, the CDR3 reads TGTGCCAGCAGCTTAGCGGCGGGAGCGGGGTACAATGAGCAGTTCTTC. It encodes CASSLAAGAGYNEQFF.

The V gene is TRBV28, the J gene TRBJ2-7; 8 bases fit TRBD1. Trimming at V came to 3 bases and at J to 3 bases, leaving 4 bases not matched to a gene. The CDR3 extends over 14 amino acids. Germline V gene sequence: CDR1 MDHEN, CDR2 SYDVKM. The chain's CDR3 is CASSLGDRGYEQYF. Written as DNA, the CDR3 is TGTGCCAGCAGTTTGGGTGACAGGGGCTACGAGCAGTACTTC.

The V gene is TRBV24-1, the J gene TRBJ1-5, with TRBD1 matching 8 bases. The CDR3 is made up of 16 amino acids. Losses at the gene ends were 2 bases for V and 4 bases for J; bases not matched to a gene: 6. CDR1 is KGHDR, CDR2 SFDVKD, per germline. CDR3 sequence: CATSDSDRGGNQPQHF. The CDR3 DNA follows: TGTGCCACCAGTGATTCCGACAGGGGCGGAAATCAGCCCCAGCATTTT.

The rearrangement uses TRBV18 and TRBJ2-5; no clear D gene. The germline V gene has CDR1 KGHSH and CDR2 LQKENI. V shed 0 bases and J shed 3 bases, with 11 bases lying between them. The CDR3 runs 15 residues. This CDR3 reads CASSPPGQTKETQYF. The DNA for the CDR3 is TGTGCCAGCTCACCACCAGGGCAGACCAAAGAGACCCAGTACTTC.

The chain couples TRBV27 to TRBJ2-2; possibly TRBD2 for D (6 bases). The CDR3 is made up of 13 amino acids. V shed 6 bases and J shed 6 bases, with 11 bases lying between them. Germline V CDR1 and CDR2: MNHEY, SMNVEV (reference sequence). CDR3 in DNA: TGTGCCAGCAGCCGACTAGACTCCGGGGAGCTGTTTTTT. Its translation is CASSRLDSGELFF.

V is TRBV6-5 and J is TRBJ1-6; D is possibly TRBD1 (5 bases). The V gene's germline CDR1 is MNHEY and CDR2 SVGAGI. V dropped 0 bases and J dropped 10 bases, with 16 bases sitting between them. This CDR3 region has 16 residues. This CDR3 is CASSYSTGARFSPLHF. CDR3 coding DNA: TGTGCCAGCAGTTACTCGACCGGGGCGCGGTTCTCACCCCTCCACTTT.

V gene TRBV5-1 combines with J gene TRBJ2-1; TRBD2 matches at 8 bases. The trim removed 4 bases at V and 5 bases at J, leaving 8 bases unmatched. The V gene's germline CDR1 is SGHRS and CDR2 YFSETQ. The CDR3 has 15 amino acids. CDR3 sequence reads: CASSRSGSWDNEQFF. For the CDR3, the DNA is TGCGCCAGCAGCCGGAGCGGGAGTTGGGACAATGAGCAGTTCTTC. The full variable domain, rest sourced from reference TRBV5-1 and TRBJ2-1, is KAGVTQTPRYLIKTRGQQVTLSCSPISGHRSVSWYQQTPGQGLQFLFEYFSETQRNKGNFPGRFSGRQFSNSRSEMNVSTLELGDSALYLCASSRSGSWDNEQFFGPGTRLTVL.

The genes are TRBV5-5 and TRBJ2-5; 15 nucleotides match TRBD2. With V trimmed by 4 bases and J by 5 bases, 9 bases remained unmatched. This CDR3 has 17 amino acids. The germline V gene has CDR1 SGHKS and CDR2 YYEKEE (reference sequence). CDR3 residues: CASSQDGLAGGWETQYF. CDR3 sequence (DNA): TGTGCCAGCAGCCAGGATGGACTAGCGGGAGGGTGGGAGACCCAGTACTTC. Full variable domain (missing parts from reference TRBV5-5 and TRBJ2-5): DAGVTQSPTHLIKTRGQQVTLRCSPISGHKSVSWYQQVLGQGPQFIFQYYEKEERGRGNFPDRFSARQFPNYSSELNVNALLLGDSALYLCASSQDGLAGGWETQYFGPGTRLLVL.

The CDR3 is CASSVFSTGATYEQYF. CDR3 sequence (DNA): TGTGCCAGCAGTGTGTTTTCGACAGGGGCCACCTACGAGCAGTACTTC. The chain is built from TRBV2 and TRBJ2-7; 8 bases align to TRBD1. Germline lookup yields CDR1 SNHLY and CDR2 FYNNEI. The CDR3 has 16 residues. The V segment lost 4 bases and the J segment 2 bases; nucleotides outside the gene matches: 10.

The J gene is TRBJ1-4, the V gene TRBV28, with a tentative D call TRBD1 (6 bases). Germline CDR1 reads MDHEN; CDR2 reads SYDVKM. The length of the CDR3 is 15 residues. Trimming removed 4 bases from V and 3 bases from J, with 12 bases in between. CDR3: CASSSYRGANEKLFF. Written as DNA, the CDR3 is TGTGCCAGCAGTTCCTATAGGGGGGCTAATGAAAAACTGTTTTTT. Full variable domain (remainder filled in from reference TRBV28 and TRBJ1-4): DVKVTQSSRYLVKRTGEKVFLECVQDMDHENMFWYRQDPGLGLRLIYFSYDVKMKEKGDIPEGYSVSREKKERFSLILESASTNQTSMYLCASSSYRGANEKLFFGSGTQLSVL.

The chain combines TRBV28 with TRBJ1-4; 8 bases match TRBD1. With V trimmed by 4 bases and J by 4 bases, 5 bases remained unmatched. The CDR3 runs to 15 residues. Germline values: CDR1 MDHEN, CDR2 SYDVKM. The CDR3 region is CASSSGTGGNEKLFF. The CDR3 nucleotides read TGTGCCAGCAGTTCGGGGACAGGTGGTAATGAAAAACTGTTTTTT.

The V gene is TRBV12-5, the J gene TRBJ2-7, with 8 bases identical to TRBD1. The V gene end was trimmed by 5 bases and the J gene end by 9 bases; junction bases not matched to a gene: 9. The length of the CDR3 is 13 residues. The V gene's germline CDR1 is LGHNT and CDR2 FRNRAP. CDR3 bases: TGTGCTAGTGGTCGGACAGGGTGGTTTCCGCAGTACTTC. Its protein is CASGRTGWFPQYF.

This clone was seen more than once but under ten times. CDR3 protein: CASSPRGTGNTEAFF. DNA for the CDR3: TGTGCCAGCAGTCCCCGAGGGACAGGGAACACTGAAGCTTTCTTT. The V call is TRBV28, the J call TRBJ1-1; 8 bases align to TRBD1. Germline lookup yields CDR1 MDHEN and CDR2 SYDVKM. V gave up 5 bases and J gave up 1 base; unmatched junction bases: 6. This CDR3 comprises 15 residues.

This chain uses TRBV7-9 with TRBJ1-1; 9 nucleotides align to TRBD1. Per germline, CDR1 SEHNR and CDR2 FQNEAQ (reference sequence). There are 14 residues in the CDR3. V was clipped by 4 bases and J by 6 bases; unmatched bases: 6. In DNA form, the CDR3 reads TGTGCCAGCAGCTGGGGACAGGGAAACGCTGAAGCTTTCTTT. It encodes CASSWGQGNAEAFF. Based on the CDR3 plus reference TRBV7-9 and TRBJ1-1, the full variable domain is DTGVSQNPRHKITKRGQNVTFRCDPISEHNRLYWYRQTLGQGPEFLTYFQNEAQLEKSRLLSDRFSAERPKGSFSTLEIQRTEQGDSAMYLCASSWGQGNAEAFFGQGTRLTVV.

V and J are TRBV30 and TRBJ2-2; D possibly corresponds to TRBD2 (6 bases). Trimming removed 2 bases from V and 6 bases from J, with 16 bases in between. The germline V gene encodes CDR1 GTSNPN and CDR2 SVGIG (reference sequence). The CDR3 contains 15 residues. For the CDR3, the DNA is TGTGCCTGGAGTTATGAGAAAACGGGGGCCGGGGAGCTGTTTTTT. Residues: CAWSYEKTGAGELFF.

V is TRBV6-5 and J is TRBJ1-1, with 9 bases matching TRBD1. Germline-derived CDR1 and CDR2 are MNHEY and SVGAGI. The V and J ends lost 2 bases and 9 bases, in that order; junction bases with no gene match: 7. The CDR3 runs to 14 residues. CDR3 sequence: CASSYQGQGTKAFF. The CDR3, as DNA: TGTGCCAGCAGTTACCAAGGACAGGGGACTAAAGCTTTCTTT.

The rearrangement uses TRBV29-1 and TRBJ2-3; 12 bases agree with TRBD1. The CDR3 runs 14 residues. The V gene end was trimmed by 5 bases and the J gene end by 4 bases; junction bases not matched to a gene: 4. From germline, CDR1 is SQVTM and CDR2 ANQGSEA. CDR3 amino acids: CSVIGTGGSDTQYF. The CDR3 DNA reads TGCAGCGTTATCGGGACAGGGGGCTCAGATACGCAGTATTTT.

This clone was found a few times. V usage is TRBV7-3 and J usage is TRBJ1-6; no clear D. The V gene's germline CDR1 is SGHTA and CDR2 FQGTGA. The CDR3 is made up of 14 amino acids. Trimming cost V 2 bases and J 7 bases, with 9 bases left between them. As DNA, the CDR3 is TGTGCCAGCAGCTTATCCATAGGGAATTCACCCCTCCACTTT. Its protein is CASSLSIGNSPLHF.

V and J are TRBV9 and TRBJ2-2, with 11 bases lining up with TRBD2. The CDR3 contains 16 residues. With 3 bases clipped from V and 6 bases from J, the junction kept 7 bases outside the gene matches. Looked up from germline, CDR1 is SGDLS and CDR2 is YYNGEE. CDR3 loop: CASSEIAGGLPGELFF. DNA for the CDR3: TGTGCCAGCAGCGAAATAGCGGGGGGGCTTCCCGGGGAGCTGTTTTTT. The full variable domain, its missing parts supplied by reference TRBV9 and TRBJ2-2, is DSGVTQTPKHLITATGQRVTLRCSPRSGDLSVYWYQQSLDQGLQFLIQYYNGEERAKGNILERFSAQQFPDLHSELNLSSLELGDSALYFCASSEIAGGLPGELFFGEGSRLTVL.

The CDR3 loop reads CASSKIGGVDTEAFF. For the CDR3, the DNA is TGTGCCAGCAGCAAAATCGGGGGGGTGGACACTGAAGCTTTCTTT. The rearrangement links TRBV21-1 to TRBJ1-1. TRBV21-1 is noted as a pseudogene. The CDR3 runs 15 residues.

This clone was observed once. The chain joins TRBV30 to TRBJ2-1; possibly TRBD1 for D (6 bases). Germline-derived CDR1 and CDR2 are GTSNPN and SVGIG (reference sequence). CDR3 length equals 17 residues. V was cut by 4 bases and J by 0 bases, with 19 bases left in between. CDR3 residues: CAWTQSLTGSSYNEQFF. For the CDR3, the DNA is TGTGCCTGGACTCAATCACTTACAGGGAGCTCCTACAATGAGCAGTTCTTC.

The CDR3 loop is CASSPVDREYEQYF. As DNA, the CDR3 is TGTGCCAGCAGCCCCGTGGACAGGGAATACGAGCAGTACTTC. The V call is TRBV13, the J call TRBJ2-7, with 8 bases matching TRBD1. V lost 5 bases to trimming and J lost 4 bases; unmatched junction nucleotides: 7. This CDR3 has 14 residues. Germline CDR1 PRHDT, CDR2 FYEKMQ (reference sequence).

V and J are TRBV19 and TRBJ1-3; unclear D gene. The CDR3 has 15 amino acids. V was shortened by 4 bases and J by 2 bases, with 12 bases between the two germline ends. Per the germline V gene, CDR1 is LNHDA and CDR2 is SQIVND (reference sequence). CDR3 nucleotide sequence: TGTGCCAGTAGTACCGGACTGCCCCCTGGAAACACCATATATTTT. It translates to CASSTGLPPGNTIYF.

The chain employs TRBV6-5 and TRBJ2-7; possibly TRBD2 for D (5 bases). V shed 4 bases and J shed 0 bases, with 13 bases lying between them. CDR1 is MNHEY and CDR2 is SVGAGI in the germline V gene. The CDR3 length is 15 residues. The CDR3 DNA sequence: TGTGCCAGCAGTTCGACGACTGGGAGCTCCTACGAGCAGTACTTC. Amino acids: CASSSTTGSSYEQYF.